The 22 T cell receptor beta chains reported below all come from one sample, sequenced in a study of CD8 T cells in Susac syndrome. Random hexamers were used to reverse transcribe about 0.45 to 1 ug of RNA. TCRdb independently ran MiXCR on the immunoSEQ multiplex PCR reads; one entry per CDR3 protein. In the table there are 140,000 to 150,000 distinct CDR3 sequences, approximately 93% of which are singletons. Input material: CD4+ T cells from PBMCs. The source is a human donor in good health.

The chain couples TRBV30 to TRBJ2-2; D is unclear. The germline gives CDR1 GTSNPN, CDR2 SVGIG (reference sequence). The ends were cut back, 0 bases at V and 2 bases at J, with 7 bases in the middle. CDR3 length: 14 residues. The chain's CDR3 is CAWSVRLNTGELFF. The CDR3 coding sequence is TGTGCCTGGAGTGTTCGGCTAAACACCGGGGAGCTGTTTTTT.

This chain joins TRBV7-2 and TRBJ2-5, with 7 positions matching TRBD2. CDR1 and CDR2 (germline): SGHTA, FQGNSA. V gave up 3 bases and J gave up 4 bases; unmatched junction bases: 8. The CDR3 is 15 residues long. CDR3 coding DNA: TGTGCCAGCAGCTTCAGAGCGGGGACGGGAGAGACCCAGTACTTC. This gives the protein CASSFRAGTGETQYF.

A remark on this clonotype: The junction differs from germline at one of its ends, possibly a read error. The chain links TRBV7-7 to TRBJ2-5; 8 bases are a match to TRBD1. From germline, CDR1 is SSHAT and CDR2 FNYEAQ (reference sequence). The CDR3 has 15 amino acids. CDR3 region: CASSRTKQGEETQYF. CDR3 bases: TGTGCTAGCAGCCGCACAAAACAGGGGGAAGAGACCCAGTACTTC.

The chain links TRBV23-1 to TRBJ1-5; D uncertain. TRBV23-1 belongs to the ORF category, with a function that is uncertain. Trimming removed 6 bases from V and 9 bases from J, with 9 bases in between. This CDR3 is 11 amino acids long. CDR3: CASSHGGPQHF. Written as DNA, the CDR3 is TGCGCCAGCAGCCACGGAGGGCCCCAGCATTTT.

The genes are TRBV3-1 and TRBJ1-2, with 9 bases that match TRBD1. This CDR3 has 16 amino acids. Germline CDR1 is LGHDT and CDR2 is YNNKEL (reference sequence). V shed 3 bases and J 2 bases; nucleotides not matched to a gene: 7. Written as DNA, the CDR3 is TGTGCCAGCAGCCATGGGACAGGGACCATCAACTATGGCTACACCTTC. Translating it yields CASSHGTGTINYGYTF.

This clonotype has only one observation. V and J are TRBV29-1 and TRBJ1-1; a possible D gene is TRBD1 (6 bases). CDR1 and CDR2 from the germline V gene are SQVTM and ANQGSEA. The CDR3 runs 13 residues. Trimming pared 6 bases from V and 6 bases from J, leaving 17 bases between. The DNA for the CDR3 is TGCAGCGTCAACCCCACAGGGTACGCTGAAGCTTTCTTT. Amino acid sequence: CSVNPTGYAEAFF.

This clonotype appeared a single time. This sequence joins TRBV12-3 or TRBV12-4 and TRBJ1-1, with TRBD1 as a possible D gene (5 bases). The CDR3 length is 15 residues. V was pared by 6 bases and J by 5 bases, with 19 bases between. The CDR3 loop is CASSMPGGGVTEAFF. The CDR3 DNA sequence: TGTGCCAGCAGCATGCCTGGGGGTGGGGTAACTGAAGCTTTCTTT.

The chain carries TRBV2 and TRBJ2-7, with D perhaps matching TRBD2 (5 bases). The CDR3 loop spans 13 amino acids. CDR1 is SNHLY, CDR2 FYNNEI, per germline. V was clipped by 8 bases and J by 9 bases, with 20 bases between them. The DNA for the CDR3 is TGTGCCAGCTCCTTGGGTCAGCGGCTGGGGCAGTACTTC. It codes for CASSLGQRLGQYF.

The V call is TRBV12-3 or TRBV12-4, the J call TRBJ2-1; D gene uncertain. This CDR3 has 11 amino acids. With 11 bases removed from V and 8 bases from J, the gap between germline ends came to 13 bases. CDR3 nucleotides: TGTGCCTGCCGGGCTACGGATGAGCAGTTCTTC. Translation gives CACRATDEQFF.

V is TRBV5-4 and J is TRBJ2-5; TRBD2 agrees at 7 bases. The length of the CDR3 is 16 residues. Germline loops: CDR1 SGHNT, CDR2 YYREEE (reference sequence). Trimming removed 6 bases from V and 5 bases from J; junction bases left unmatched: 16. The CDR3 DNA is TGTGCCAGCACTCCCGCCGGAGGGAGGGCCTGGGAGACCCAGTACTTC. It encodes CASTPAGGRAWETQYF.

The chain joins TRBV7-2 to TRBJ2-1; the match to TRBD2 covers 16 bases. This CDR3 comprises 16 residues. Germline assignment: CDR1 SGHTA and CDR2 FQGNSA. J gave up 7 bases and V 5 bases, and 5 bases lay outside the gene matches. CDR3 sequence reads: CASSPVGLAGGNEQFF. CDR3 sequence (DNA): TGTGCCAGCAGCCCCGTGGGACTAGCGGGGGGGAATGAGCAGTTCTTC.

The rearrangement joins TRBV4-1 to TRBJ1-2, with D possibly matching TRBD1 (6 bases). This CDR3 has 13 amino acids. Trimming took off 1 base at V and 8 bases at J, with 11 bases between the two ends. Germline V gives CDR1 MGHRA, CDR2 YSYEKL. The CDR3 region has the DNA TGCGCCAGCAGCCAAGTCGGGGGCCCGGGCTACACCTTC. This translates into CASSQVGGPGYTF.

CDR3 sequence reads: CSARDGGLAGVEQYF. For the CDR3, the DNA is TGCAGTGCTAGAGATGGGGGACTAGCGGGAGTCGAGCAGTACTTC. This chain connects TRBV20-1 to TRBJ2-7, with 14 bases fitting TRBD2. CDR1 is DFQATT, CDR2 SNEGSKA, per germline (reference sequence). The CDR3 is made up of 15 amino acids. The V segment lost 0 bases and the J segment 6 bases; nucleotides outside the gene matches: 4.

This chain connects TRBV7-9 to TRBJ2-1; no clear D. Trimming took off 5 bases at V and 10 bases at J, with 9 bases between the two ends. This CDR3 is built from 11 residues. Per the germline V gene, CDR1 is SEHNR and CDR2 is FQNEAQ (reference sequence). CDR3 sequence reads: CASSPQPEQFF. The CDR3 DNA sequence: TGTGCCAGCAGCCCACAGCCCGAGCAGTTCTTC.

The CDR3 bases are TGTGCCAGCCAGCCTTTTAGACTTCAGTCGCAGTATTTT. It is translated as CASQPFRLQSQYF. J is TRBJ2-3 and V is TRBV6-5; no firm D call. V was cut by 8 bases and J by 10 bases, with 19 bases left in between. There are 13 residues in the CDR3. Germline assignment: CDR1 MNHEY and CDR2 SVGAGI.

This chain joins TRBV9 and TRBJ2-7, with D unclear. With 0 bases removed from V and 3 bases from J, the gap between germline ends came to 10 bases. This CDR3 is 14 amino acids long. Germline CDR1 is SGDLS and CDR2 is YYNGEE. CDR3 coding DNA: TGTGCCAGCAGCGTAGAGCAGGAGAGCTACGAGCAGTACTTC. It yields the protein CASSVEQESYEQYF.

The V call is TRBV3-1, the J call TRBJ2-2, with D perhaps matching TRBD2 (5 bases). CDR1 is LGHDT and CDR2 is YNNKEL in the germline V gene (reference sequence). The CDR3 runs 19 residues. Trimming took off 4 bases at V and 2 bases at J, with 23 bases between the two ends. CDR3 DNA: TGTGCCAGCAGCCCCCGTCCCACTAGTCATCTCGACAACACCGGGGAGCTGTTTTTT. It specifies CASSPRPTSHLDNTGELFF.

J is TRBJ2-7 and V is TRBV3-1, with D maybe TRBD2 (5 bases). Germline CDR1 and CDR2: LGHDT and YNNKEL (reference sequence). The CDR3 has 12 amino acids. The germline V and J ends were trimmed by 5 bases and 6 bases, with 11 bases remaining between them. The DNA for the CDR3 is TGTGCCAGCAGCGAGGGCTTGGGCGAGCAGTACTTC. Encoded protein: CASSEGLGEQYF.

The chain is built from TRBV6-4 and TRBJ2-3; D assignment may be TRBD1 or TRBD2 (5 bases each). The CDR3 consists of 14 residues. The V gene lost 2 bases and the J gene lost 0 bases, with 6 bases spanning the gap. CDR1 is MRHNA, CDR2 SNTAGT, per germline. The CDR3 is CASSDRDSTDTQYF. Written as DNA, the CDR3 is TGTGCCAGCAGTGACCGGGACAGCACAGATACGCAGTATTTT.

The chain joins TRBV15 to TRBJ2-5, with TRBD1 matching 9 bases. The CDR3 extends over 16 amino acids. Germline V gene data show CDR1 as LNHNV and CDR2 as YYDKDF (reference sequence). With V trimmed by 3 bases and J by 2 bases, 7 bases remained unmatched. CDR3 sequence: CATSRATGTGQETQYF. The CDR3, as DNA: TGTGCCACCAGCAGGGCTACAGGGACAGGGCAAGAGACCCAGTACTTC.

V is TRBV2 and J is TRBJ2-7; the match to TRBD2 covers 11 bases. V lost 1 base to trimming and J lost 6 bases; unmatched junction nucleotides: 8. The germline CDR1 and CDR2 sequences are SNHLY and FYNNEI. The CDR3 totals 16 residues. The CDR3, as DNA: TGTGCCAGCAGTGAAGTTCGGCTAGCGGGAGGCGGCGAGCAGTACTTC. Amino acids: CASSEVRLAGGGEQYF.

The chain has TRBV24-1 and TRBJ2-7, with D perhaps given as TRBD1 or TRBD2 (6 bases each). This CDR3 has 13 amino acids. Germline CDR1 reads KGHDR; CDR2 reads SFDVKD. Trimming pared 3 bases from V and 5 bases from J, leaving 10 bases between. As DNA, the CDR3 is TGTGCCACCAGTGATGCGGGGACACACGAGCAGTACTTC. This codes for CATSDAGTHEQYF.